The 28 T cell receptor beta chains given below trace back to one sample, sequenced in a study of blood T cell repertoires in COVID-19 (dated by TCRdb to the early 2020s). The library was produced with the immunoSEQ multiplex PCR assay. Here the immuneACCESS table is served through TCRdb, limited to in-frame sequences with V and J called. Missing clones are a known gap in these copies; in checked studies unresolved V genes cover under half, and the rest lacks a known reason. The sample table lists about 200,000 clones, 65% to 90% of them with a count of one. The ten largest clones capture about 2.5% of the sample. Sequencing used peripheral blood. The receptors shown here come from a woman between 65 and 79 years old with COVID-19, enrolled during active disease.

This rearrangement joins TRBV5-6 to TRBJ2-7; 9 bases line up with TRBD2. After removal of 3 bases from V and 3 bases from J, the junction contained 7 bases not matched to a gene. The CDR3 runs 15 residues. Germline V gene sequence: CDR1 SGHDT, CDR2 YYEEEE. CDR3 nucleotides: TGTGCCAGCAGCTCAGTAGCGGGGGAACTCTACGAGCAGTACTTC. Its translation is CASSSVAGELYEQYF.

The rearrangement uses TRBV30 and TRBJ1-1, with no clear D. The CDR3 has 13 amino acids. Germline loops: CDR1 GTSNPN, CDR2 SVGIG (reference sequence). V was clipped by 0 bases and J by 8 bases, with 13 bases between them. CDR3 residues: CAWSVRAGREAFF. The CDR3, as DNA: TGTGCCTGGAGTGTACGGGCGGGCAGGGAAGCTTTCTTT.

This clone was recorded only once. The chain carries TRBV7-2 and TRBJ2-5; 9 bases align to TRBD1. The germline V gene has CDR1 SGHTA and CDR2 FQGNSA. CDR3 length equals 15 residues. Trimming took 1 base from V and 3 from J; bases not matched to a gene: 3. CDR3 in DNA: TGTGCCAGCAGCTTAGACAGGGGGCCTAAAGAGACCCAGTACTTC. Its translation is CASSLDRGPKETQYF.

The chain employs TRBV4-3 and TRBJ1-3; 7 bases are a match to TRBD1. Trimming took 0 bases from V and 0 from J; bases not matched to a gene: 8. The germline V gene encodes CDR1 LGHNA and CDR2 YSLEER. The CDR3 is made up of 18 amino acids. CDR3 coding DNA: TGCGCCAGCAGCCAAGAGAGGCGACAGGGAAACTCTGGAAACACCATATATTTT. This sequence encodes CASSQERRQGNSGNTIYF.

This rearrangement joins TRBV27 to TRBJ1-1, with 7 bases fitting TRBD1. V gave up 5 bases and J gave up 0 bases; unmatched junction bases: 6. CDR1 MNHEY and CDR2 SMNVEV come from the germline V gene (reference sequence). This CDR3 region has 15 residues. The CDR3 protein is CASSGSGTVNTEAFF. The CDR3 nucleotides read TGTGCCAGCAGTGGATCCGGGACAGTGAACACTGAAGCTTTCTTT.

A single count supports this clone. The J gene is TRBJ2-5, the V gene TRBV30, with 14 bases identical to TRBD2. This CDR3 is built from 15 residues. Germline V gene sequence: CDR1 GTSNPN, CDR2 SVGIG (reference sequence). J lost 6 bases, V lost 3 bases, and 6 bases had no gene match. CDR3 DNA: TGTGCCTGGAGCCCAGGACTAGCGGGAGGTCAGACCCAGTACTTC. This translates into CAWSPGLAGGQTQYF.

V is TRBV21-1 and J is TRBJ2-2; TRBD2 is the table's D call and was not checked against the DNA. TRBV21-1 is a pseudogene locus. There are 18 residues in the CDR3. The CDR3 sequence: CASSKNGNSGCLTGELFF. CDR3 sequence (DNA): TGTGCCAGCAGCAAAAACGGTAACAGCGGGTGCCTCACCGGGGAGCTGTTTTTT.

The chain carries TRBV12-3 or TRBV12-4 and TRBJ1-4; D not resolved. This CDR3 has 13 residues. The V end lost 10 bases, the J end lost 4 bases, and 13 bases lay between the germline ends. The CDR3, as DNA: TGTGCCACCGGGAGGGCCATTAATGAAAAACTGTTTTTT. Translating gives CATGRAINEKLFF.

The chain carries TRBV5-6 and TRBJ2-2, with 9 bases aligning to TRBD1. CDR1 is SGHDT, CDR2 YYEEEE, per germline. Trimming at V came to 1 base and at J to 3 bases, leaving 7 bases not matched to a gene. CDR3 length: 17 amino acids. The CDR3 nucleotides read TGTGCCAGCAGCTTGTACGGGGGACAGGGTGACACCGGGGAGCTGTTTTTT. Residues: CASSLYGGQGDTGELFF.

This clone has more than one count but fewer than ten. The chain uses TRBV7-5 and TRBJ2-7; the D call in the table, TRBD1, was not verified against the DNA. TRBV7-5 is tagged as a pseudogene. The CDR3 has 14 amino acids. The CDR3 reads CARSLRQISYEQYF. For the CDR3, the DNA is TGTGCCAGAAGCTTAAGACAGATCTCCTACGAGCAGTACTTC.

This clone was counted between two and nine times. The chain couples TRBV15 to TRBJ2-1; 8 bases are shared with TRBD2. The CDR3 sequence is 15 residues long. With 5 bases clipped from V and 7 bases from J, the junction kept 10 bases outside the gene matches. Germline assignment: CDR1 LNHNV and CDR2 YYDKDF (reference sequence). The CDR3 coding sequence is TGTGCCACCAGCTTATTGCGGGAGGCGGCAAATGAGCAGTTCTTC. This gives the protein CATSLLREAANEQFF.

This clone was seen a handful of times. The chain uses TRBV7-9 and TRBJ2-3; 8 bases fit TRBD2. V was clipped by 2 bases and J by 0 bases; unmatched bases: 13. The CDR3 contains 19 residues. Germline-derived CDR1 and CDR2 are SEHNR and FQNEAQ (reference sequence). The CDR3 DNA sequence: TGTGCCAGCAGCTTACGCCTGAAAGTAGCGGGAAAAAGCACAGATACGCAGTATTTT. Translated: CASSLRLKVAGKSTDTQYF.

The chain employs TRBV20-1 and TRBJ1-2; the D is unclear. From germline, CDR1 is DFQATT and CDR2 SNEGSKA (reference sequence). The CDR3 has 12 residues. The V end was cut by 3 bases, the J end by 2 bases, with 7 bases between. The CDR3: CSASRANYGYTF. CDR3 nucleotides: TGCAGTGCTAGTCGAGCCAACTATGGCTACACCTTC.

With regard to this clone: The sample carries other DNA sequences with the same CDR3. CDR3 bases: TGTGCCAGCAGCGTAGTTGGGGGCCTGAACACTGAAGCTTTCTTT. Protein sequence: CASSVVGGLNTEAFF. The rearrangement uses TRBV9 and TRBJ1-1; weak D call: TRBD1 (6 bases). The CDR3 is 15 residues long. The germline gives CDR1 SGDLS, CDR2 YYNGEE. The V end lost 0 bases, the J end lost 0 bases, and 9 bases lay between the germline ends. The full variable domain, completed using reference TRBV9 and TRBJ1-1, is DSGVTQTPKHLITATGQRVTLRCSPRSGDLSVYWYQQSLDQGLQFLIQYYNGEERAKGNILERFSAQQFPDLHSELNLSSLELGDSALYFCASSVVGGLNTEAFFGQGTRLTVV.

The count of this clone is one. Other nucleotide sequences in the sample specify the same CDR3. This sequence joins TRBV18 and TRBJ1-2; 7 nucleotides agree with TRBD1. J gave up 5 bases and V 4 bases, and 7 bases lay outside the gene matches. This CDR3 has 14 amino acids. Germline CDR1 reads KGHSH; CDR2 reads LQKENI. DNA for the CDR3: TGTGCCAGCTCACAAGGACAGGTTATATATGGCTACACCTTC. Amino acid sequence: CASSQGQVIYGYTF.

CDR3 sequence reads: CASSAYTGETQYF. DNA for the CDR3: TGTGCCAGCAGTGCCTATACAGGGGAGACCCAGTACTTC. The chain employs TRBV6-6 and TRBJ2-5, with TRBD1 as a possible D gene (6 bases). Germline V gene lookup returns CDR1 MNHNY and CDR2 SVGAGI (reference sequence). Trimming removed 5 bases from V and 5 bases from J, with 12 bases in between. CDR3 length: 13 residues.

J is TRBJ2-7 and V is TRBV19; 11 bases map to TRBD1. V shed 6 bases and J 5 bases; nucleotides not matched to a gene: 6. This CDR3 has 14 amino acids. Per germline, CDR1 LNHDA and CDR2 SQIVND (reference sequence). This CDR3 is CASRGWDRGDEQYF. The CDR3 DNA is TGTGCCAGTAGGGGCTGGGACAGGGGGGACGAGCAGTACTTC.

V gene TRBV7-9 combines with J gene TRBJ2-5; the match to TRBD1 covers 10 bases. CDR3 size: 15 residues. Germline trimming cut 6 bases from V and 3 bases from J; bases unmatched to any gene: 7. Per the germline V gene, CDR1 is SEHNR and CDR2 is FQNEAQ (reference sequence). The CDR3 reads CASRFVGQGEETQYF. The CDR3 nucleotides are TGTGCCAGCAGGTTCGTCGGACAGGGGGAAGAGACCCAGTACTTC.

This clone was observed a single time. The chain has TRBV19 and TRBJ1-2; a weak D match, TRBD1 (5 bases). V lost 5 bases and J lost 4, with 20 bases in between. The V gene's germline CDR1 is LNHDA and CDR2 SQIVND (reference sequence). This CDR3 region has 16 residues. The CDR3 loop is CASSSPETLGAYGYTF. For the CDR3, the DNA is TGTGCCAGTAGTTCCCCGGAGACCCTTGGGGCCTATGGCTACACCTTC.

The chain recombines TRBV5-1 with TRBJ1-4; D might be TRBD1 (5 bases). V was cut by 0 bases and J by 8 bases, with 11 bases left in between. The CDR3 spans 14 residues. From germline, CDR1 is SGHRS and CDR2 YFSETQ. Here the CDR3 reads CASSLADSREKLFF. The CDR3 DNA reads TGCGCCAGCAGCTTGGCCGACAGTCGGGAAAAACTGTTTTTT.

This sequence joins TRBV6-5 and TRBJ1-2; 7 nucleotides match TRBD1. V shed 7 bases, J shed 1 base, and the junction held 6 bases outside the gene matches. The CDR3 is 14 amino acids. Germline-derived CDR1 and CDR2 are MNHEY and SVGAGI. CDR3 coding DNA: TGTGCCAGCACCGAGGACAGGTTTAACTATGGCTACACCTTC. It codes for CASTEDRFNYGYTF.

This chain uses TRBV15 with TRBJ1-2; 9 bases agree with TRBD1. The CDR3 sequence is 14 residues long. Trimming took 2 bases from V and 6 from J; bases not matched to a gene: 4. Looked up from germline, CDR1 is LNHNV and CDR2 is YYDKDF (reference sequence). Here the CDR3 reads CATSRNRGHNGYTF. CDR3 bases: TGTGCCACCAGCAGAAACAGGGGGCACAATGGCTACACCTTC.

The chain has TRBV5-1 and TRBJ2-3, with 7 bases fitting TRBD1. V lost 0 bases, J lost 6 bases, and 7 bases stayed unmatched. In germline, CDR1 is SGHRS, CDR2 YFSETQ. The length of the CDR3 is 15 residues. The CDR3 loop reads CASSLATGAGDTQYF. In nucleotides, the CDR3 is TGCGCCAGCAGCTTGGCCACAGGGGCCGGGGATACGCAGTATTTT.

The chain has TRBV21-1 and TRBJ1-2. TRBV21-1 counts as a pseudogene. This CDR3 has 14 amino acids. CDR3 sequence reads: CASSQEERAYGYTF. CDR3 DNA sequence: TGTGCCAGCAGCCAGGAGGAAAGGGCCTATGGCTACACCTTC.

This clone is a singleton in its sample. The CDR3 sequence: CASSSGQMSSGANVLTF. As DNA, the CDR3 is TGTGCCAGCAGCTCGGGACAGATGAGCTCTGGGGCCAACGTCCTGACTTTC. V gene TRBV7-8 combines with J gene TRBJ2-6; 7 bases map to TRBD1. This CDR3 is 17 amino acids long. CDR1 and CDR2 (germline): SGHVS, FQNEAQ. The V gene end was trimmed by 4 bases and the J gene end by 0 bases; junction bases not matched to a gene: 6.

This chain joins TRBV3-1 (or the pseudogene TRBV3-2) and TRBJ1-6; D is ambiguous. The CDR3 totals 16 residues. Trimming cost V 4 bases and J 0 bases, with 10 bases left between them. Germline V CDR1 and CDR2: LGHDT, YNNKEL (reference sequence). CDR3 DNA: TGTGCCAGCAGCCCCCCGGGGTCCTCCTATAATTCACCCCTCCACTTT. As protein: CASSPPGSSYNSPLHF.

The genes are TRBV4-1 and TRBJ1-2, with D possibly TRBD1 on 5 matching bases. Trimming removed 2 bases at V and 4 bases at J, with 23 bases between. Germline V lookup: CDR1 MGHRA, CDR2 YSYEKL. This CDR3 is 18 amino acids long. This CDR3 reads CASSQRALFPTGGYGYTF. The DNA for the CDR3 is TGCGCCAGCAGCCAAAGGGCCCTTTTTCCGACGGGGGGCTATGGCTACACCTTC.

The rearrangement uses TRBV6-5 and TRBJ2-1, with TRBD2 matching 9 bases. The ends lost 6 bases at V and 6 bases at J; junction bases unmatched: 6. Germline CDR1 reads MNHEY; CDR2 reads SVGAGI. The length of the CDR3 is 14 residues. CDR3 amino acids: CASSPGLARNEQFF. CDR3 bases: TGTGCCAGCAGCCCGGGACTAGCTCGCAATGAGCAGTTCTTC.